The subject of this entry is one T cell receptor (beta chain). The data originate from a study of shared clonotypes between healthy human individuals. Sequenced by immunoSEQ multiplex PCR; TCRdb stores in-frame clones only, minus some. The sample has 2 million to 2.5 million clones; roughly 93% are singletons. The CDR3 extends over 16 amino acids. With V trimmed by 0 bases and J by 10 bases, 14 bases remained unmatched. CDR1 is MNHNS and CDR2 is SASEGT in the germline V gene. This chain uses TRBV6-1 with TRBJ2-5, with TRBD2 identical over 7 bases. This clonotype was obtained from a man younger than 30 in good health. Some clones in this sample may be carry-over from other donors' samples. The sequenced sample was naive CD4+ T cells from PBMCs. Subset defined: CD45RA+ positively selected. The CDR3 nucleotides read TGTGCCAGCAGTGAAGCACGGGGGGTCGGCCGGGTGGGCCAGTACTTC. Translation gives CASSEARGVGRVGQYF.